This T cell receptor beta chain emerged from a study of cytomegalovirus exposure and HLA in healthy donors. V was pared by 0 bases and J by 3 bases, with 20 bases between. This CDR3 spans 18 amino acids. Germline CDR1 is LGHNA and CDR2 is YSLEER. 60 Vbeta and 13 Jbeta primers were used in PCR. Using immunoSEQ multiplex PCR, the repertoire was profiled, and TCRdb retains in-frame clones only, with some absent. In the table there are 100,000 to 150,000 clones, about four fifths of which are singletons. J is TRBJ1-1 and V is TRBV4-3; D gene ambiguous. The sequence was collected from a young man in good health and CMV-seronegative. The sequenced sample consisted of PBMCs. Written as DNA, the CDR3 is TGCGCCAGCAGCCAAGATATATCGGGTGGGAGACGGGACACTGAAGCTTTCTTT. It is translated as CASSQDISGGRRDTEAFF.